This T cell receptor beta chain was sequenced in a study of graft-versus-host responses after intestinal transplantation. The overall study: Each patient got anti-thymocyte globulin induction, then tacrolimus and steroids for around three years. The study's findings and limits: Early declines in HvG clones that occurred post-transplant were associated with peak circulating GvH clone levels.

TCRdb's table, derived via immunoSEQ multiplex PCR, lists solely in-frame clones and lacks some. The repertoire has roughly 93,000 clones, around 90% of them found once; the top ten carry around 0.38%. In germline, CDR1 is SGHTA, CDR2 FQGNSA. Trimming removed 5 bases from V and 2 bases from J; junction bases left unmatched: 3. The length of the CDR3 is 15 residues. Worth noting for this clone: Antigen unknown.

The material was unstimulated CD8+ T cells sorted from spleen or lymph node cells, obtained before transplant. V is TRBV7-2 and J is TRBJ2-5; 12 positions match TRBD2. The sequence was collected from a human donor who was the organ donor for an intestinal transplant. The DNA for the CDR3 is TGTGCCAGCAGCGCGACTAGCGGGGGTCAAGAGACCCAGTACTTC. It is translated as CASSATSGGQETQYF.